The 30 T cell receptor beta chains below come from one sample, sequenced in a study of cytomegalovirus exposure and HLA in healthy donors. The primer mix had 60 Vbeta and 13 Jbeta primers. The repertoire was sequenced with immunoSEQ multiplex PCR; TCRdb's copy has only in-frame clones and lacks some. The table lists about 160,000 clones, approximately 80% of them singletons. Sequenced input: PBMCs. The origin of the receptors is a man aged 25-45 years in good health and CMV-seropositive.

In its sample, this clone was seen once. This sequence joins TRBV7-2 and TRBJ1-5; 7 bases line up with TRBD1. J gave up 9 bases and V 4 bases, and 9 bases lay outside the gene matches. Germline loops: CDR1 SGHTA, CDR2 FQGNSA. This CDR3 region has 14 residues. CDR3 sequence reads: CASSSLSGQPPQHF. The CDR3 coding sequence is TGTGCCAGCAGCTCGCTATCGGGACAGCCGCCCCAGCATTTT.

The count of this clone is one. The chain uses TRBV27 and TRBJ2-2; 8 bases agree with TRBD1. The V gene's germline CDR1 is MNHEY and CDR2 SMNVEV (reference sequence). The CDR3 contains 15 residues. Trimming at V came to 3 bases and at J to 4 bases, leaving 4 bases not matched to a gene. CDR3 nucleotides: TGTGCCAGCAGTTTTCGACAGGGGTTCACCGGGGAGCTGTTTTTT. Residues: CASSFRQGFTGELFF.

The chain couples TRBV7-9 to TRBJ2-7; D possibly corresponds to TRBD1 (6 bases). V was pared by 5 bases and J by 4 bases, with 18 bases between. The CDR3 length is 15 residues. Germline CDR1 and CDR2: SEHNR and FQNEAQ (reference sequence). CDR3 sequence reads: CASSPPGPGAYEQYF. In DNA, the CDR3 is TGTGCCAGCAGCCCCCCCGGCCCAGGGGCGTACGAGCAGTACTTC.

This sequence joins TRBV4-3 and TRBJ2-3; 14 nucleotides line up with TRBD2. Germline loops: CDR1 LGHNA, CDR2 YSLEER. The CDR3 contains 17 residues. The V gene end was trimmed by 4 bases and the J gene end by 5 bases; junction bases not matched to a gene: 8. The CDR3: CASSLEGLAGGKDTQYF. CDR3 in DNA: TGCGCCAGCAGCCTAGAAGGACTAGCGGGGGGTAAAGATACGCAGTATTTT.

In this sample, this clone turned up once. The chain uses TRBV7-6 and TRBJ2-7; no clear D gene. Germline loops: CDR1 SGHVS, CDR2 FNYEAQ. Trimming took off 5 bases at V and 6 bases at J, with 14 bases between the two ends. CDR3 length: 13 amino acids. CDR3 nucleotides: TGTGCCAGCAGCAAGACGGAAGAGCGCGAGCAGTACTTC. It encodes CASSKTEEREQYF.

V is TRBV28 and J is TRBJ2-7; 7 nucleotides match TRBD1. Germline lookup yields CDR1 MDHEN and CDR2 SYDVKM. The V and J ends lost 5 bases and 5 bases, in that order; junction bases with no gene match: 6. There are 13 residues in the CDR3. The CDR3 nucleotides are TGTGCCAGCAGTAAAAGGACAGGAAACGAGCAGTACTTC. Protein sequence: CASSKRTGNEQYF.

The chain links TRBV6-1 to TRBJ2-3; 13 bases fit TRBD2. The CDR3 is 15 amino acids. Trimming removed 5 bases from V and 4 bases from J; junction bases left unmatched: 3. CDR1 is MNHNS, CDR2 SASEGT, per germline. The CDR3 region has the DNA TGTGCCAGCAGTAGGACTAGCGGGGGCCCAGATACGCAGTATTTT. Amino acids: CASSRTSGGPDTQYF.

The rearrangement links TRBV6-5 to TRBJ2-7; 7 bases are shared with TRBD1. The length of the CDR3 is 13 residues. Germline-derived CDR1 and CDR2 are MNHEY and SVGAGI. V shed 8 bases, J shed 3 bases, and the junction held 7 bases outside the gene matches. The DNA of the CDR3 is TGTGCCAGCTGCCGGGACAGTTGCTACGAGCAGTACTTC. Its translation is CASCRDSCYEQYF.

CDR3 DNA sequence: TGTGCCAGCAGCGGGCCGGGGGGCTACGAGCAGTACTTC. Translated, it gives CASSGPGGYEQYF. The genes are TRBV5-4 and TRBJ2-7, with 7 nucleotides matching TRBD2. The CDR3 runs to 13 residues. The V gene end was trimmed by 4 bases and the J gene end by 3 bases; junction bases not matched to a gene: 4. Germline lookup yields CDR1 SGHNT and CDR2 YYREEE (reference sequence).

The chain has TRBV5-1 and TRBJ2-7, with 9 bases lining up with TRBD1. The CDR3 sequence is 16 residues long. The V segment lost 0 bases and the J segment 2 bases; nucleotides outside the gene matches: 6. From germline, CDR1 is SGHRS and CDR2 YFSETQ. CDR3 sequence reads: CASSLAGTGSPYEQYF. The CDR3 nucleotides are TGCGCCAGCAGCTTGGCGGGGACAGGGTCCCCCTACGAGCAGTACTTC.

This chain joins TRBV6-5 and TRBJ2-3; D is possibly TRBD2 (6 bases). V was trimmed by 0 bases and J by 0 bases, leaving 10 bases between them. CDR1 and CDR2 from the germline V gene are MNHEY and SVGAGI. The CDR3 length is 16 residues. The CDR3 spells CASSYSGGVSTDTQYF. CDR3 nucleotide sequence: TGTGCCAGCAGTTACTCTGGCGGGGTCAGCACAGATACGCAGTATTTT.

The sample holds a few counts of this clone. In DNA, the CDR3 is TGTGCCAGCGCGAGCGGGGTGTCCTACGAGCAGTACTTC. This sequence encodes CASASGVSYEQYF. The J gene is TRBJ2-7, the V gene TRBV27, with 7 bases lining up with TRBD2. This CDR3 is 13 amino acids long. With V trimmed by 8 bases and J by 1 base, 5 bases remained unmatched. The germline CDR1 and CDR2 sequences are MNHEY and SMNVEV (reference sequence).

The chain employs TRBV7-2 and TRBJ2-5; D is unclear. Germline V gene data show CDR1 as SGHTA and CDR2 as FQGNSA. V lost 8 bases, J lost 4 bases, and 8 bases lay in between. The CDR3 extends over 11 amino acids. The CDR3 here is CASGSVETQYF. The DNA for the CDR3 is TGTGCCAGCGGTTCGGTAGAGACCCAGTACTTC.

The rearrangement joins TRBV4-1 to TRBJ1-1; D perhaps matches TRBD1 (6 bases). CDR3 length: 15 residues. V lost 0 bases to trimming and J lost 0 bases, with 8 bases between them. The germline V gene encodes CDR1 MGHRA and CDR2 YSYEKL. CDR3 sequence: CASSQDRQVNTEAFF. Written as DNA, the CDR3 is TGCGCCAGCAGCCAAGATCGACAGGTGAACACTGAAGCTTTCTTT.

The chain links TRBV5-4 to TRBJ2-1, with 13 bases identical to TRBD2. The CDR3 covers 17 residues. Germline CDR1 and CDR2: SGHNT and YYREEE (reference sequence). V was clipped by 2 bases and J by 2 bases; unmatched bases: 4. The CDR3 spells CASSFRLAGGTYNEQFF. CDR3 bases: TGTGCCAGCAGCTTTAGACTAGCGGGGGGTACCTACAATGAGCAGTTCTTC. Filled out from reference TRBV5-4 and TRBJ2-1, the complete variable domain reads ETGVTQSPTHLIKTRGQQVTLRCSSQSGHNTVSWYQQALGQGPQFIFQYYREEENGRGNFPPRFSGLQFPNYSSELNVNALELDDSALYLCASSFRLAGGTYNEQFFGPGTRLTVL.

This chain joins TRBV10-1 and TRBJ2-1; the match to TRBD2 covers 8 bases. Trimming cost V 3 bases and J 0 bases; bases outside gene matches: 7. The CDR3 is 17 amino acids. Per the germline V gene, CDR1 is WNHNN and CDR2 is SYGVQD (reference sequence). Here the CDR3 DNA reads TGCGCCAGCAGTGACAAGCGGGGGACTAGCTCCTACAATGAGCAGTTCTTC. It specifies CASSDKRGTSSYNEQFF.

The chain recombines TRBV6-5 with TRBJ2-1; 10 bases match TRBD2. The CDR3 consists of 15 residues. CDR1 is MNHEY and CDR2 is SVGAGI in the germline V gene. The junction had 4 bases not matched to a gene; V was cut back by 5 bases and J by 3 bases. This chain's CDR3 is CASSGGLAFYNEQFF. The CDR3 DNA follows: TGTGCCAGCAGTGGGGGACTAGCGTTCTACAATGAGCAGTTCTTC.

This rearrangement joins TRBV9 to TRBJ2-5; weak D call: TRBD1 (6 bases). The CDR3 totals 16 residues. Germline V gene data show CDR1 as SGDLS and CDR2 as YYNGEE. With 2 bases removed from V and 3 bases from J, the gap between germline ends came to 17 bases. This CDR3 is CASSVSPNRAEETQYF. The CDR3 region has the DNA TGTGCCAGCAGCGTTTCACCCAACAGGGCGGAAGAGACCCAGTACTTC.

This chain uses TRBV4-1 with TRBJ2-1; 11 bases line up with TRBD2. Germline V lookup: CDR1 MGHRA, CDR2 YSYEKL. Germline trimming cut 1 base from V and 7 bases from J; bases unmatched to any gene: 6. This CDR3 spans 16 amino acids. The CDR3 is CASSQALAGAGNEQFF. The CDR3 DNA sequence: TGCGCCAGCAGCCAAGCACTAGCGGGGGCCGGGAATGAGCAGTTCTTC.

CDR3 protein: CASSSTDRGTVDTQYF. The CDR3 DNA reads as TGTGCCAGCAGCTCCACCGACAGGGGGACGGTAGATACGCAGTATTTT. This chain links TRBV7-9 with TRBJ2-3; TRBD1 aligns across 9 bases. This CDR3 contains 16 residues. V was clipped by 4 bases and J by 5 bases; unmatched bases: 10. The germline V gene has CDR1 SEHNR and CDR2 FQNEAQ (reference sequence).

The rearrangement joins TRBV28 to TRBJ1-5; no firm D call. The ends were cut back, 8 bases at V and 11 bases at J, with 16 bases in the middle. Per the germline V gene, CDR1 is MDHEN and CDR2 is SYDVKM. CDR3 length: 12 amino acids. As DNA, the CDR3 is TGTGCCAGCTCTCCCCGGACTGCCTCCCAGCATTTT. Amino acid sequence: CASSPRTASQHF.

V and J are TRBV6-6 and TRBJ2-3; 7 bases map to TRBD1. Germline V gene data show CDR1 as MNHNY and CDR2 as SVGAGI (reference sequence). The junction had 7 bases not matched to a gene; V was cut back by 7 bases and J by 9 bases. The CDR3 has 12 residues. CDR3 bases: TGTGCCAGCACCCGACAGGGTGGAACGCAGTATTTT. It translates to CASTRQGGTQYF.

The chain has TRBV7-6 and TRBJ1-3, with 9 positions matching TRBD1. The trim removed 2 bases at V and 2 bases at J, leaving 1 base unmatched. The germline CDR1 and CDR2 sequences are SGHVS and FNYEAQ. CDR3 length equals 15 residues. The CDR3 region is CASSLTGGTGNTIYF. CDR3 sequence (DNA): TGTGCCAGCAGCTTAACAGGGGGCACTGGAAACACCATATATTTT.

CDR3 coding DNA: TGTGCCAGCAACCTCCACGGGACTAACTATGGCTACACCTTC. This sequence encodes CASNLHGTNYGYTF. The chain employs TRBV6-6 and TRBJ1-2; D gene unclear. Trimming took off 7 bases at V and 0 bases at J, with 12 bases between the two ends. Germline lookup yields CDR1 MNHNY and CDR2 SVGAGI (reference sequence). The CDR3 is 14 amino acids.

This clone was counted a few times. V usage is TRBV29-1 and J usage is TRBJ1-2; 7 bases match TRBD1. CDR3 size: 13 residues. V lost 5 bases to trimming and J lost 4 bases; unmatched junction nucleotides: 7. Germline values: CDR1 SQVTM, CDR2 ANQGSEA. Written as DNA, the CDR3 is TGCAGCGTTCGAGACAGGGCTGGCTATGGCTACACCTTC. Its protein is CSVRDRAGYGYTF.

This clone was seen more than once but under ten times. This chain uses TRBV9 with TRBJ2-2, with 11 bases aligning to TRBD2. The CDR3 spans 19 residues. The germline gives CDR1 SGDLS, CDR2 YYNGEE. V shed 4 bases and J 1 base; nucleotides not matched to a gene: 12. CDR3 bases: TGTGCCAGCAGCCCCAACGCTCTAGCGGGGGGAATGAACACCGGGGAGCTGTTTTTT. Translation gives CASSPNALAGGMNTGELFF.

The gene calls are TRBV6-6 and TRBJ2-5; D ambiguous. V was clipped by 9 bases and J by 5 bases, with 13 bases between them. The CDR3 has 12 residues. Germline CDR1 is MNHNY and CDR2 is SVGAGI (reference sequence). The CDR3 sequence: CASGQVWETQYF. The CDR3 DNA reads as TGTGCCAGTGGTCAGGTCTGGGAGACCCAGTACTTC.

The chain couples TRBV4-3 to TRBJ2-2, with 8 bases matching TRBD1. The junction had 8 bases not matched to a gene; V was cut back by 1 base and J by 7 bases. The CDR3 is 16 residues long. Per the germline V gene, CDR1 is LGHNA and CDR2 is YSLEER. For the CDR3, the DNA is TGCGCCAGCAGCCAAGTGGTCGCAGGGGGCGGCGGGGAGCTGTTTTTT. Its protein product is CASSQVVAGGGGELFF.

The J gene is TRBJ2-5, the V gene TRBV18; D is undetermined. Germline V gene sequence: CDR1 KGHSH, CDR2 LQKENI. Trimming removed 0 bases from V and 5 bases from J, with 13 bases in between. This CDR3 comprises 15 residues. CDR3 nucleotide sequence: TGTGCCAGCTCACCACCGGCCCGCCCACAGGAGACCCAGTACTTC. As protein: CASSPPARPQETQYF.

Only one count was recorded for this clone. The V call is TRBV27, the J call TRBJ2-7; 7 bases fit TRBD1. J lost 3 bases, V lost 2 bases, and 7 bases had no gene match. This CDR3 is built from 15 residues. Germline loops: CDR1 MNHEY, CDR2 SMNVEV (reference sequence). The CDR3 sequence is CASSLKAGGVYEQYF. CDR3 bases: TGTGCCAGCAGTTTAAAGGCAGGGGGAGTCTACGAGCAGTACTTC.